The 15 T cell receptor beta chains below were found in one sample sequenced in a study of early T cells in non-severe SARS-CoV-2 infection. From the 5' RACE reads, TCRdb called clonotypes with MiXCR, one entry per CDR3 protein. The table shows approximately 52,000 distinct CDR3 sequences, with 8% to 9% occurring only once. Specimen: whole blood. The receptors originated from an adult who was a healthcare worker with PCR-confirmed SARS-CoV-2 infection or an uninfected control (not recorded which).

This clonotype was counted at least ten times. J is TRBJ2-7 and V is TRBV28; a weak D match, TRBD1 (6 bases). This CDR3 comprises 18 residues. V was clipped by 5 bases and J by 3 bases, with 26 bases between them. Per the germline V gene, CDR1 is MDHEN and CDR2 is SYDVKM. The CDR3 spells CASSPGGRAFGARYEQYF. CDR3 sequence (DNA): TGTGCCAGCAGTCCTGGGGGCAGAGCGTTTGGGGCTCGCTACGAGCAGTACTTC.

This clonotype appeared a few times. V gene TRBV12-3 or TRBV12-4 combines with J gene TRBJ1-5; possibly TRBD1 for D (6 bases). The CDR3 sequence is 12 residues long. Trimming cost V 5 bases and J 15 bases, with 17 bases left between them. In DNA form, the CDR3 reads TGTGCCAGCAGTAGAACCACAGGGTCTTGGCATTTT. Translation: CASSRTTGSWHF.

V gene TRBV20-1 combines with J gene TRBJ2-1; 8 bases are a match to TRBD1. CDR1 DFQATT and CDR2 SNEGSKA come from the germline V gene (reference sequence). With 5 bases clipped from V and 8 bases from J, the junction kept 8 bases outside the gene matches. The CDR3 sequence is 13 residues long. Here the CDR3 DNA reads TGCAGTGCTTTTCGGACAGGGCAGCATGAGCAGTTCTTC. As protein: CSAFRTGQHEQFF.

The chain has TRBV28 and TRBJ2-1; 8 bases agree with TRBD2. This CDR3 region has 15 residues. Germline-derived CDR1 and CDR2 are MDHEN and SYDVKM. J was trimmed by 7 bases and V by 3 bases; bases with no gene match: 8. CDR3 DNA sequence: TGTGCCAGCAGTTTCCTAACAGCGGGGGCGAATGAGCAGTTCTTC. Encoded protein: CASSFLTAGANEQFF.

This clonotype has more than one count but fewer than ten. J is TRBJ1-4 and V is TRBV7-9; no definite D call. This CDR3 is built from 15 residues. Germline CDR1 is SEHNR and CDR2 is FQNEAQ (reference sequence). The ends were cut back, 4 bases at V and 8 bases at J, with 17 bases in the middle. CDR3 sequence (DNA): TGTGCCAGCAGCTCAGACCCAGGCGGTGGGGAAAAACTGTTTTTT. It specifies CASSSDPGGGEKLFF.

The chain carries TRBV7-9 and TRBJ2-1, with a possible D match to TRBD2 (5 bases). CDR3 length: 15 residues. Germline CDR1 is SEHNR and CDR2 is FQNEAQ (reference sequence). V dropped 8 bases and J dropped 1 base, with 15 bases sitting between them. The CDR3 reads CASELEGVSYNEQFF. The CDR3 coding sequence is TGTGCCAGCGAGCTTGAGGGAGTATCCTACAATGAGCAGTTCTTC.

The chain employs TRBV28 and TRBJ2-3; TRBD2 agrees at 7 bases. The CDR3 runs to 15 residues. Germline CDR1 is MDHEN and CDR2 is SYDVKM. V was pared by 5 bases and J by 3 bases, with 8 bases of the junction left unmatched. The CDR3 region is CASSRASGPTDTQYF. The CDR3 DNA follows: TGTGCCAGCAGTCGGGCTAGCGGCCCAACAGATACGCAGTATTTT.

This clonotype has a handful of counts. The rearrangement uses TRBV6-5 and TRBJ2-3, with 10 bases aligning to TRBD2. The CDR3 contains 16 residues. The ends lost 7 bases at V and 5 bases at J; junction bases unmatched: 12. The V gene's germline CDR1 is MNHEY and CDR2 SVGAGI. CDR3 protein: CASTPLTSGSVDTQYF. CDR3 sequence (DNA): TGTGCCAGCACCCCCCTGACTAGCGGGTCGGTAGATACGCAGTATTTT.

This clonotype was seen a handful of times. V gene TRBV12-3 or TRBV12-4 combines with J gene TRBJ2-7, with D perhaps being TRBD1 or TRBD2 (5 bases each). The CDR3 extends over 14 amino acids. Trimming stripped 5 bases from V and 2 bases from J, with 13 bases between. The CDR3 protein is CASSRRDAPYEQYF. CDR3 DNA: TGTGCCAGCAGTCGACGGGACGCCCCCTACGAGCAGTACTTC.

The CDR3 nucleotides are TGCGCCAGCACCTCAGGCCCGGGATCAGATACGCAGTATTTT. This codes for CASTSGPGSDTQYF. This chain joins TRBV5-1 and TRBJ2-3, with D possibly matching TRBD2 (5 bases). V lost 6 bases to trimming and J lost 4 bases, with 15 bases between them. The germline V gene encodes CDR1 SGHRS and CDR2 YFSETQ. The CDR3 extends over 14 amino acids.

This clonotype occurred a few times. The J gene is TRBJ2-2, the V gene TRBV11-2, with D unresolved. The ends were cut back, 4 bases at V and 3 bases at J, with 9 bases in the middle. This CDR3 comprises 14 residues. The germline V gene encodes CDR1 SGHAT and CDR2 FQNNGV. For the CDR3, the DNA is TGTGCCAGCAGCTCCAGGTGGGACACCGGGGAGCTGTTTTTT. This translates into CASSSRWDTGELFF. Full variable domain (rest looked up from reference TRBV11-2 and TRBJ2-2): EAGVAQSPRYKIIEKRQSVAFWCNPISGHATLYWYQQILGQGPKLLIQFQNNGVVDDSQLPKDRFSAERLKGVDSTLKIQPAKLEDSAVYLCASSSRWDTGELFFGEGSRLTVL.

This chain links TRBV6-5 with TRBJ1-6; no reliable D call. V lost 9 bases to trimming and J lost 8 bases, with 8 bases between them. Germline-derived CDR1 and CDR2 are MNHEY and SVGAGI. There are 11 residues in the CDR3. The CDR3 region is CASIRDSPLHF. The DNA of the CDR3 is TGTGCCAGTATTAGGGATTCACCCCTCCACTTT.

This sequence joins TRBV11-2 and TRBJ2-4; weak D call: TRBD1 (6 bases). Trimming took off 5 bases at V and 8 bases at J, with 16 bases between the two ends. Germline values: CDR1 SGHAT, CDR2 FQNNGV. This CDR3 contains 14 residues. DNA for the CDR3: TGTGCCAGCAGCCACACAGGGTTTAGAGACATTCAGTACTTC. Its protein product is CASSHTGFRDIQYF. The entire variable domain, with the rest obtained from reference TRBV11-2 and TRBJ2-4, is as follows: EAGVAQSPRYKIIEKRQSVAFWCNPISGHATLYWYQQILGQGPKLLIQFQNNGVVDDSQLPKDRFSAERLKGVDSTLKIQPAKLEDSAVYLCASSHTGFRDIQYFGAGTRLSVL.

This clonotype was detected only a few times. This rearrangement joins TRBV7-8 to TRBJ2-7; TRBD2 matches 9 bases. The V gene end was trimmed by 1 base and the J gene end by 0 bases; junction bases not matched to a gene: 7. From germline, CDR1 is SGHVS and CDR2 FQNEAQ. This CDR3 is 17 amino acids long. CDR3 in DNA: TGTGCCAGCAGCTTAGTGCGGGCGGGAGGGCTCTCCTACGAGCAGTACTTC. This codes for CASSLVRAGGLSYEQYF.

The rearrangement uses TRBV20-1 and TRBJ2-7, with 11 bases that match TRBD1. Germline V gene lookup returns CDR1 DFQATT and CDR2 SNEGSKA (reference sequence). The CDR3 has 15 residues. V was clipped by 8 bases and J by 3 bases; unmatched bases: 12. The CDR3 spells CSLRGGQGGGYEQYF. The CDR3 nucleotides are TGCAGTCTCAGGGGGGGACAGGGGGGTGGCTACGAGCAGTACTTC.